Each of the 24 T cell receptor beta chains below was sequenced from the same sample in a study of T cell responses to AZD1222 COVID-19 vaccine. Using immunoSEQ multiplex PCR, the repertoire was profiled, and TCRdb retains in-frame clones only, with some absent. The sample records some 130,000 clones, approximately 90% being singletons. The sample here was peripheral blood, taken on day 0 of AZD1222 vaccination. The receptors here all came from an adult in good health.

CDR3 in amino acids: CASSPPSGQAYTDTQYF. CDR3 nucleotides: TGTGCCAGCTCACCCCCAAGTGGACAGGCTTACACAGATACGCAGTATTTT. The J gene is TRBJ2-3, the V gene TRBV18, with 7 bases matching TRBD1. Germline V gives CDR1 KGHSH, CDR2 LQKENI. The CDR3 is made up of 17 amino acids. V shed 3 bases and J 2 bases; nucleotides not matched to a gene: 11.

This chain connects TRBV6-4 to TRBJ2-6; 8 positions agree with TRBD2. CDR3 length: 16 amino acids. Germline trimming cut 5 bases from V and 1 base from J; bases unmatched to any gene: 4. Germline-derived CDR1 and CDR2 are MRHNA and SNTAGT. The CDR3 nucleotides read TGTGCCAGCAGTACCCGGGGGGGTTCTGGGGCCAACGTCCTGACTTTC. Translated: CASSTRGGSGANVLTF.

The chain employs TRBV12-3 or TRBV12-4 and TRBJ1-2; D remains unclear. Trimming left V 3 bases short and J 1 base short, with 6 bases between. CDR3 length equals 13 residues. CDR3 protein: CASSFRGNYGYTF. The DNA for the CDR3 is TGTGCCAGCAGTTTTCGGGGTAACTATGGCTACACCTTC.

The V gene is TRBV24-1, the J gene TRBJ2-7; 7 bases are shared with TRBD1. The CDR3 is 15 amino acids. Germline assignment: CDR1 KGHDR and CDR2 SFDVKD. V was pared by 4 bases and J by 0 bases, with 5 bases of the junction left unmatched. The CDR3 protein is CATSDRRDSSYEQYF. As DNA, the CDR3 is TGTGCCACCAGTGACCGTCGGGACAGCTCCTACGAGCAGTACTTC.

In DNA, the CDR3 is TGCGCCAGCAGCTTGGCCCCCGGGACAGGGGGCCTCAATGAGCAGTTCTTC. Protein: CASSLAPGTGGLNEQFF. This chain links TRBV5-1 with TRBJ2-1; 12 nucleotides align to TRBD1. Germline V gives CDR1 SGHRS, CDR2 YFSETQ. The CDR3 runs 17 residues. Trimming removed 0 bases from V and 6 bases from J; junction bases left unmatched: 7.

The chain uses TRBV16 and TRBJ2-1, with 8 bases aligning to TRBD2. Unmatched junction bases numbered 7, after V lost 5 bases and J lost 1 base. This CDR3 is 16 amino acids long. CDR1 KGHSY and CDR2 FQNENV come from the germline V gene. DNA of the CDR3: TGTGCCAGCAGCGTACCGGGACTAGGGTCCTACAATGAGCAGTTCTTC. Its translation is CASSVPGLGSYNEQFF. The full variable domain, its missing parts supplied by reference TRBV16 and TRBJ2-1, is GEEVAQTPKHLVRGEGQKAKLYCAPIKGHSYVFWYQQVLKNEFKFLISFQNENVFDETGMPKERFSAKCLPNSPCSLEIQATKLEDSAVYFCASSVPGLGSYNEQFFGPGTRLTVL.

The CDR3 sequence: CASTKDRPGEAFF. The CDR3 DNA follows: TGCGCCAGCACTAAGGACAGGCCGGGGGAAGCTTTCTTT. This chain uses TRBV5-1 with TRBJ1-1, with TRBD1 matching 7 bases. CDR1 and CDR2 from the germline V gene are SGHRS and YFSETQ. The CDR3 has 13 residues. Trimming cost V 6 bases and J 8 bases; bases outside gene matches: 10.

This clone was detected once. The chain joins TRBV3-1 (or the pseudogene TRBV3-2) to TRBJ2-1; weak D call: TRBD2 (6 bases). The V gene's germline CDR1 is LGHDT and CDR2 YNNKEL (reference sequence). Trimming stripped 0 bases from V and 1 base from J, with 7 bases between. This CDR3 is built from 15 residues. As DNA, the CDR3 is TGTGCCAGCAGCCAAGATGCGGGGTCCTACAATGAGCAGTTCTTC. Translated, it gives CASSQDAGSYNEQFF.

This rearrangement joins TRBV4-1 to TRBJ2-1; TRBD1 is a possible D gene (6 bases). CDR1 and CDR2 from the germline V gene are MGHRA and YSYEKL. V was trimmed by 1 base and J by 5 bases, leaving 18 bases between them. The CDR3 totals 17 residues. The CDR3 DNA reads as TGCGCCAGCAGCCAAGCTTCTGGGGGCCCACTAAACAATGAGCAGTTCTTC. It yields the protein CASSQASGGPLNNEQFF.

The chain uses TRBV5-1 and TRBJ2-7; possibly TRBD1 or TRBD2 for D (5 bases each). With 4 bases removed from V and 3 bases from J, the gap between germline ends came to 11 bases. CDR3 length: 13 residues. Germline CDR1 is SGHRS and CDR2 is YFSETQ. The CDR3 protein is CASSHGTDYEQYF. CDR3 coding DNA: TGCGCCAGCAGCCATGGGACCGACTACGAGCAGTACTTC.

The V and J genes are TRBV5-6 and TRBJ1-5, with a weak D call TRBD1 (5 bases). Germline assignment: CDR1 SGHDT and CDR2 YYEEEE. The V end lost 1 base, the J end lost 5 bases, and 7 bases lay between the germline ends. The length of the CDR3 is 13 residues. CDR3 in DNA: TGTGCCAGCAGCTTGACAGGCCATCAGCCCCAGCATTTT. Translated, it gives CASSLTGHQPQHF.

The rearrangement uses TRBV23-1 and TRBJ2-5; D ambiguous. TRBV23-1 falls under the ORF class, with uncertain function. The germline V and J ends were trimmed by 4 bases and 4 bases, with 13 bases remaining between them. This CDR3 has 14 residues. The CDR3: CASSLLSKGETQYF. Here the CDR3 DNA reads TGCGCCAGCAGTCTCTTATCTAAGGGAGAGACCCAGTACTTC.

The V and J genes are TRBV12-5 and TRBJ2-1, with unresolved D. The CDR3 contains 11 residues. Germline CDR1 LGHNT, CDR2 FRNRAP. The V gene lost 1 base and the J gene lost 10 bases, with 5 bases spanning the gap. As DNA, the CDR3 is TGTGCTAGTGGTTTGGAAACAGAGCAGTTCTTC. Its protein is CASGLETEQFF.

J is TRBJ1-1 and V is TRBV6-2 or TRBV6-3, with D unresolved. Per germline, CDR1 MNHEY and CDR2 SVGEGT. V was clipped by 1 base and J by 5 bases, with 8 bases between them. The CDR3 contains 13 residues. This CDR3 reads CASSYFVGTEAFF. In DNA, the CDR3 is TGTGCCAGCAGTTACTTCGTTGGGACTGAAGCTTTCTTT.

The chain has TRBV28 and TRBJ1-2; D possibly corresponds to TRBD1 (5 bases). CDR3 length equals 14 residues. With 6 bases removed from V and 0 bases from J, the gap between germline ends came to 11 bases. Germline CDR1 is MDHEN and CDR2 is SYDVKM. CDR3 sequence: CASRRDGTNYGYTF. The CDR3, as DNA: TGTGCCAGCAGACGGGACGGCACTAACTATGGCTACACCTTC.

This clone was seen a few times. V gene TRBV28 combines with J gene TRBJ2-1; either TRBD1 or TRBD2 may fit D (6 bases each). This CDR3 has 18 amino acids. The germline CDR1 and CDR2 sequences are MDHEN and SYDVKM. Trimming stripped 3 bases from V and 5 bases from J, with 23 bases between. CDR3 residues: CASSLRGWRVREDNEQFF. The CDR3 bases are TGTGCCAGCAGTTTGAGGGGGTGGAGGGTGCGGGAAGACAATGAGCAGTTCTTC.

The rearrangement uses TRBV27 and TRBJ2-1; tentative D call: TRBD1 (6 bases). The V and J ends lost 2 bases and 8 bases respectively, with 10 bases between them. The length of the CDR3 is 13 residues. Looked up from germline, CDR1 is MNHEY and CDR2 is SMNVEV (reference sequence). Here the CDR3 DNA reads TGTGCCAGCAGTTTACAGAGGGGGTATGAGCAGTTCTTC. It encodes CASSLQRGYEQFF.

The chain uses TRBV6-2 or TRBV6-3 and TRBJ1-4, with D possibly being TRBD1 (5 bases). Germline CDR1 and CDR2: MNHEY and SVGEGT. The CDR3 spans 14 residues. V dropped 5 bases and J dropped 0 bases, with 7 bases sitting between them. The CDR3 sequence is CASSRTTTNEKLFF. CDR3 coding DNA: TGTGCCAGCAGTAGGACAACAACTAATGAAAAACTGTTTTTT.

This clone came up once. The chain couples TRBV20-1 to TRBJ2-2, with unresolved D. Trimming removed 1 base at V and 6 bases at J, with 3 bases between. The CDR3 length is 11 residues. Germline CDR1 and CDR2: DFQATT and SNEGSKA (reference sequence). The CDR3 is CSARGAGELFF. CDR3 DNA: TGCAGTGCTAGAGGCGCCGGGGAGCTGTTTTTT.

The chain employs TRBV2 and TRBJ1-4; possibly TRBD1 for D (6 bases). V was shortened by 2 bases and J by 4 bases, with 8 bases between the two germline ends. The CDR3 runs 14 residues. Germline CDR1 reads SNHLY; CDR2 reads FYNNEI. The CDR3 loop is CASSETGSNEKLFF. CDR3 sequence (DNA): TGTGCCAGCAGTGAAACAGGGAGTAATGAAAAACTGTTTTTT.

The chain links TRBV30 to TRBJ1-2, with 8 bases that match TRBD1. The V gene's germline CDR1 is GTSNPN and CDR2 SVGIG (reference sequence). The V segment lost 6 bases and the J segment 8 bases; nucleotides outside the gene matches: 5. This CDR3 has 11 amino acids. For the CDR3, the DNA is TGTGCCTGTATACAGGGGGGCGGCTACACCTTC. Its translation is CACIQGGGYTF.

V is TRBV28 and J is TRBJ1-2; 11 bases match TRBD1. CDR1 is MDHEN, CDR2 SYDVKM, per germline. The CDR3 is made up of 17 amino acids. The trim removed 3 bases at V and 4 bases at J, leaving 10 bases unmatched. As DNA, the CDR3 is TGTGCCAGCAGTTTTTCGGACAGGGGGCTAGGGGGCTATGGCTACACCTTC. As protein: CASSFSDRGLGGYGYTF.

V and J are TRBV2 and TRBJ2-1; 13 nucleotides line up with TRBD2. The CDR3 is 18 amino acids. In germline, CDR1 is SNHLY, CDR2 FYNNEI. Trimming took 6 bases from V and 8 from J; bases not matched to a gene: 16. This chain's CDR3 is CASRAGLAGRVRYDEQFF. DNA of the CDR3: TGTGCCAGCAGAGCGGGACTAGCGGGAAGGGTTAGGTATGATGAGCAGTTCTTC.

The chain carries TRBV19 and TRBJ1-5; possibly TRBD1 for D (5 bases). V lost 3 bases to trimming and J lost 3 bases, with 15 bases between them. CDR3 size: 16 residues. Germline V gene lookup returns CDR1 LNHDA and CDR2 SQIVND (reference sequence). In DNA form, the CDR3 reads TGTGCCAGTAGTATGGTCGGGGCCCCCTTCAATCAGCCCCAGCATTTT. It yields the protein CASSMVGAPFNQPQHF.